This TCR beta chain was recorded in a study of blood T cells in healthy people across ages. Staff drew ten milliliters of peripheral blood from each donor. For the second PCR, which ran for about 7 to 12 cycles, a sample-barcoded 5' primer and a J-beta primer mix were used. Individual samples furnished no less than 2.5 million CDR3-containing paired-end reads apiece. In TCRdb, the 5' RACE reads were re-called with MiXCR into one record per CDR3 protein. The sample contains over 950,000 distinct CDR3 sequences, about 51% of which appear only once. This clonotype was detected a few times. Germline V CDR1 and CDR2: SGHRS, YFSETQ. V lost 5 bases and J lost 4, with 16 bases in between. This CDR3 contains 15 residues.

The TCR sequence derives from a woman aged 60-70 years in good health. Specimen: blood. J is TRBJ2-1 and V is TRBV5-1; D might be TRBD1 (6 bases). DNA of the CDR3: TGCGCCAGCAGTCTCCGGGACACGCTATACAATGAGCAGTTCTTC. Its protein is CASSLRDTLYNEQFF.